This TCR beta chain is from a study of early T cells in non-severe SARS-CoV-2 infection. Study-wide background: From unsorted whole blood, bulk RNA was sequenced, and the chains remained unpaired.

This clonotype was found many times. Via MiXCR, TCRdb re-called the 5' RACE reads, giving one row per CDR3 protein. The sample lists some 87,000 distinct CDR3 sequences, roughly an eighth occurring once. This CDR3 has 15 amino acids. V lost 3 bases to trimming and J lost 4 bases; unmatched junction nucleotides: 6. The germline V gene encodes CDR1 PRHDT and CDR2 FYEKMQ (reference sequence). The TCR originated in an adult who was a healthcare worker with PCR-confirmed SARS-CoV-2 infection or an uninfected control (not recorded which). The chain uses TRBV13 and TRBJ2-5, with 9 bases identical to TRBD2. Source material: whole blood. Here the CDR3 DNA reads TGTGCCAGCAGCTTTGGGCGGGGGGGCCGAGAGACCCAGTACTTC. Translated: CASSFGRGGRETQYF.